The present TCR beta chain was sequenced within a study of early T cells in non-severe SARS-CoV-2 infection. Looking at the study overall: Alpha and beta chains were unpaired, from unsorted whole-blood bulk RNA.

The junction had 11 bases not matched to a gene; V was cut back by 3 bases and J by 8 bases. Per the germline V gene, CDR1 is SGHDT and CDR2 is YYEEEE. The CDR3 length is 15 residues. Each single cDNA molecule received a unique molecular identifier. One entry per CDR3 protein, called by TCRdb with MiXCR from the 5' RACE reads. The table includes fewer than 50,000 distinct CDR3 sequences, roughly 6% detected once. The TCR sequence derives from an adult who was a healthcare worker with PCR-confirmed SARS-CoV-2 infection or an uninfected control (not recorded which). Sequencing was done on a sample of whole blood. The gene calls are TRBV5-6 and TRBJ1-1; 9 nucleotides line up with TRBD1. CDR3 sequence: CASSWATGGSLEAFF. CDR3 bases: TGTGCCAGCAGCTGGGCGACAGGGGGATCTTTGGAAGCTTTCTTT.